The 15 T cell receptor beta chains in this list originate from one sample, sequenced in a study of OX40 agonist ivuxolimab in advanced cancers. Assay: immunoSEQ multiplex PCR; the TCRdb copy retains only in-frame clones and omits some. The data hold about 18,000 clones, with 90% observed a single time. The sequences come from CD4+ or CD8+ T cells sorted from blood, collected in a trial of the OX40 agonist ivuxolimab. All receptors derive from an adult with an advanced solid tumor such as melanoma, head and neck, liver or kidney cancer.

This clone is a singleton in its sample. V is TRBV6-1 and J is TRBJ2-7; 7 nucleotides match TRBD1. Trimming removed 6 bases from V and 4 bases from J; junction bases left unmatched: 6. CDR1 and CDR2 from the germline V gene are MNHNS and SASEGT. There are 13 residues in the CDR3. In DNA, the CDR3 is TGTGCCAGCAGACCGGGACAGAGTTACGAGCAGTACTTC. Amino acids: CASRPGQSYEQYF.

V and J are TRBV27 and TRBJ2-1; maybe TRBD1 (5 bases). Germline assignment: CDR1 MNHEY and CDR2 SMNVEV (reference sequence). The CDR3 runs 12 residues. With 7 bases removed from V and 9 bases from J, the gap between germline ends came to 13 bases. CDR3 amino acids: CASTPGMGEQFF. Here the CDR3 DNA reads TGTGCCAGCACCCCAGGGATGGGTGAGCAGTTCTTC.

Details on this clone: Sequence at one end of the junction differs from germline and may be a read error. CDR3 loop: CASSLGGIVGQETQYF. The CDR3 DNA reads as TGTGCTAGCAGCTTAGGAGGGATCGTGGGACAAGAGACCCAGTACTTC. The rearrangement uses TRBV7-7 and TRBJ2-5, with D perhaps TRBD2 (6 bases). This CDR3 comprises 16 residues. Germline loops: CDR1 SSHAT, CDR2 FNYEAQ (reference sequence).

This chain joins TRBV6-1 and TRBJ2-7; D is perhaps TRBD1 or TRBD2 (5 bases each). CDR3 length equals 14 residues. V lost 3 bases, J lost 4 bases, and 13 bases lay in between. CDR1 and CDR2 from the germline V gene are MNHNS and SASEGT. CDR3 DNA sequence: TGTGCCAGCAGTGAGAGGGGTGGGGTATACGAGCAGTACTTC. The encoded protein is CASSERGGVYEQYF.

CDR3: CASKLRVTNYGYTF. In DNA, the CDR3 is TGCGCCAGCAAACTCAGGGTGACTAACTATGGCTACACCTTC. The rearrangement joins TRBV4-1 to TRBJ1-2, with TRBD1 as a possible D gene (5 bases). The CDR3 totals 14 residues. V lost 7 bases to trimming and J lost 0 bases, with 12 bases between them. Germline V gene data show CDR1 as MGHRA and CDR2 as YSYEKL.

V usage is TRBV23-1 and J usage is TRBJ1-4; 7 bases fit TRBD1. TRBV23-1 is designated an ORF whose function remains uncertain. CDR3 length: 17 amino acids. The V gene end was trimmed by 5 bases and the J gene end by 6 bases; junction bases not matched to a gene: 15. The CDR3 region has the DNA TGCGCCAGCAGTTTGGACAGGACGCCCCTGTCGGATGAAAAACTGTTTTTT. Its translation: CASSLDRTPLSDEKLFF.

The chain employs TRBV15 and TRBJ2-7, with TRBD1 matching 8 bases. Germline CDR1 is LNHNV and CDR2 is YYDKDF (reference sequence). Unmatched junction bases numbered 18, after V lost 5 bases and J lost 9 bases. The length of the CDR3 is 16 residues. In DNA, the CDR3 is TGTGCCACCAGCCCGGACAGGGAAGGCCCCTACGAAGGGCAGTACTTC. This gives the protein CATSPDREGPYEGQYF.

This chain uses TRBV19 with TRBJ1-3; no clear D gene. The germline CDR1 and CDR2 sequences are LNHDA and SQIVND (reference sequence). The CDR3 spans 12 residues. The V end was cut by 5 bases, the J end by 3 bases, with 5 bases between. CDR3 sequence: CASSAVGNTIYF. The DNA for the CDR3 is TGTGCCAGTAGTGCCGTTGGAAACACCATATATTTT.

This clone was detected once. The genes are TRBV4-3 and TRBJ2-1; D is undetermined. The CDR3 loop spans 17 amino acids. CDR1 is LGHNA, CDR2 YSLEER, per germline. V lost 3 bases, J lost 0 bases, and 15 bases lay in between. CDR3: CASSQPVFQSSYNEQFF. CDR3 DNA: TGCGCCAGCAGCCAGCCCGTGTTTCAAAGCTCCTACAATGAGCAGTTCTTC.

The chain employs TRBV4-2 and TRBJ2-7; D possibly corresponds to TRBD2 (5 bases). The CDR3 extends over 14 amino acids. V was shortened by 3 bases and J by 3 bases, with 12 bases between the two germline ends. Germline-derived CDR1 and CDR2 are LGHNA and YNFKEQ. The CDR3 DNA follows: TGTGCCAGCAGCCATTCTCGAGGGAGCTACGAGCAGTACTTC. Translated, it gives CASSHSRGSYEQYF.

The rearrangement joins TRBV4-3 to TRBJ1-2; D is ambiguous. Germline loops: CDR1 LGHNA, CDR2 YSLEER. Between the trimmed V and J ends, which lost 0 bases and 4 bases, there was a span of 12 bases. The CDR3 contains 15 residues. For the CDR3, the DNA is TGCGCCAGCAGCCAAGATAGGGCAGGCAGCTATGGCTACACCTTC. Amino acids: CASSQDRAGSYGYTF.

The chain employs TRBV6-6 and TRBJ2-3; 12 bases agree with TRBD2. The CDR3 extends over 15 amino acids. Germline CDR1 reads MNHNY; CDR2 reads SVGAGI (reference sequence). V dropped 4 bases and J dropped 1; count of bases not matched to a gene: 0. CDR3 sequence reads: CASSWTSGGTDTQYF. The DNA of the CDR3 is TGTGCCAGCAGTTGGACTAGCGGGGGCACAGATACGCAGTATTTT.

This chain joins TRBV7-8 and TRBJ2-7, with D tentatively TRBD2 (5 bases). With 3 bases removed from V and 0 bases from J, the gap between germline ends came to 6 bases. Per germline, CDR1 SGHVS and CDR2 FQNEAQ. The CDR3 loop spans 13 amino acids. Written as DNA, the CDR3 is TGTGCCAGCAGCTTTAGCGTCTCCTACGAGCAGTACTTC. Translation: CASSFSVSYEQYF.

As concerns this clone: An end of the junction differs from the germline gene, which may be a read error. The chain employs TRBV7-7 and TRBJ2-2, with D maybe TRBD1 (5 bases). Germline V gene sequence: CDR1 SSHAT, CDR2 FNYEAQ (reference sequence). CDR3 length: 14 amino acids. CDR3 bases: TGTGCTAGCAGCTTAGGGCAGGGTGCCGGGGAGCTGTTTTTT. Residues: CASSLGQGAGELFF.

The table lists this clone with a few counts. The V and J genes are TRBV9 and TRBJ1-1; 9 nucleotides line up with TRBD1. In germline, CDR1 is SGDLS, CDR2 YYNGEE. This CDR3 has 13 amino acids. J was trimmed by 10 bases and V by 1 base; bases with no gene match: 5. CDR3: CASSVWTGDRAFF. In nucleotides, the CDR3 is TGTGCCAGCAGCGTATGGACAGGGGATCGAGCTTTCTTT.